The rows below give T cell receptor beta chains drawn from one sample of a study of T-cell memory formation after mild COVID-19. TCRdb re-called the 5' RACE reads through MiXCR, storing one row per CDR3 protein. The sample consists of 250,000 to 350,000 distinct CDR3 sequences, just under 20% of them appearing once. Sequencing was done on a sample of PBMCs or a T cell subset sorted from them (not recorded which). The receptors here all came from a man between 18 and 29 years old who had mild COVID-19 (a few samples of this study predate the infection). Cell type and time point are not known. CDR3s include the opening cysteine and the closing phenylalanine or tryptophan. The D gene is left open where the match is weak. Rows may omit the clone size; those that give it use once, few, many or a size class.

j_gene: TRBJ2-2
v_gene: TRBV7-7
d_gene: .
abundance: few
CDR3nt: TGTGCCAGCGGGGCTTGGGCCGGGGAGCTGTTTTTT
CDR3aa: CASGAWAGELFF

j_gene: TRBJ2-1
v_gene: TRBV7-3
d_gene: TRBD2
abundance: .
CDR3nt: TGTGCCAGCAGCTTCAGCGGGGGGGCAAGGGAGCAGTTCTTC
CDR3aa: CASSFSGGAREQFF

j_gene: TRBJ1-1
v_gene: TRBV20-1
d_gene: .
abundance: .
CDR3nt: TGCAGTGCTATGGGCGGCTGGAACACTGAAGCTTTCTTT
CDR3aa: CSAMGGWNTEAFF

j_gene: TRBJ2-2
v_gene: TRBV7-9
d_gene: TRBD1
abundance: .
CDR3nt: TGTGCCAGCAGCTCGACAGGGAGTGTCCCCGGGGAGCTGTTTTTT
CDR3aa: CASSSTGSVPGELFF

j_gene: TRBJ2-3
v_gene: TRBV5-1
d_gene: TRBD2
abundance: many
CDR3nt: TGCGCCAGCAGCACGGCGGGGGACCCTTACACAGATACGCAGTATTTT
CDR3aa: CASSTAGDPYTDTQYF

j_gene: TRBJ1-3
v_gene: TRBV5-6
d_gene: .
abundance: .
CDR3nt: TGTGCCAGCAGCTTCGGCCGTCACTCTGGAAACACCATATATTTT
CDR3aa: CASSFGRHSGNTIYF

j_gene: TRBJ1-5
v_gene: TRBV15
d_gene: .
abundance: few
CDR3nt: TGTGCCACCAGCAGAGAGGGGGTCTATAGCAATCAGCCCCAGCATTTT
CDR3aa: CATSREGVYSNQPQHF

j_gene: TRBJ1-2
v_gene: TRBV29-1
d_gene: .
abundance: .
CDR3nt: TGCAGCGTTGTAAGGGATTTTGATGGCTACACCTTC
CDR3aa: CSVVRDFDGYTF

j_gene: TRBJ1-5
v_gene: TRBV20-1
d_gene: .
abundance: .
CDR3nt: TGCAGTGCTAGAAGAGGGCGGACCCCCAATCAGCCCCAGCATTTT
CDR3aa: CSARRGRTPNQPQHF

j_gene: TRBJ2-3
v_gene: TRBV30
d_gene: TRBD2
abundance: .
CDR3nt: TGTGCCTGGACGCGGGGGGGCCCAGATACGCAGTATTTT
CDR3aa: CAWTRGGPDTQYF

j_gene: TRBJ1-2
v_gene: TRBV7-2
d_gene: TRBD1
abundance: few
CDR3nt: TGTGCCAGCAGCTTAGTGTGGGACAGGCCCTGGAGTGGCTACACCTTC
CDR3aa: CASSLVWDRPWSGYTF

j_gene: TRBJ1-6
v_gene: TRBV25-1
d_gene: .
abundance: few
CDR3nt: TGTGCCAGCAGTGAATTGGACCGGGCCCCTTTGTCACCCCTCCACTTT
CDR3aa: CASSELDRAPLSPLHF

j_gene: TRBJ1-2
v_gene: TRBV12-3/TRBV12-4
d_gene: .
abundance: many
CDR3nt: TGTGCCAGCAGTTACGGGGAGGCCTATGGCTACACCTTC
CDR3aa: CASSYGEAYGYTF

j_gene: TRBJ1-1
v_gene: TRBV12-3/TRBV12-4
d_gene: TRBD1
abundance: many
CDR3nt: TGTGCCAGCAGCCCACAGGGGTCGAACACTGAAGCTTTCTTT
CDR3aa: CASSPQGSNTEAFF

j_gene: TRBJ1-6
v_gene: TRBV5-5
d_gene: .
abundance: few
CDR3nt: TGTGCCAGCAGCTTGCAAGACGGGCGTTCACCCCTCCACTTT
CDR3aa: CASSLQDGRSPLHF

j_gene: TRBJ2-5
v_gene: TRBV19
d_gene: .
abundance: .
CDR3nt: TGTGCCAGCGGGGTCGGGGGAGAGACCCAGTACTTC
CDR3aa: CASGVGGETQYF

j_gene: TRBJ2-3
v_gene: TRBV7-9
d_gene: .
abundance: .
CDR3nt: TGTGCCAGCAGCTTACAGCATAGCACAGATACGCAGTATTTT
CDR3aa: CASSLQHSTDTQYF

j_gene: TRBJ2-2
v_gene: TRBV20-1
d_gene: .
abundance: .
CDR3nt: TGCAGTGCTAGAGATCGGCTCACCGGGGAGCTGTTTTTT
CDR3aa: CSARDRLTGELFF

j_gene: TRBJ1-2
v_gene: TRBV7-2
d_gene: TRBD1
abundance: .
CDR3nt: TGTGCCAGCAACGAACAGGGGGCGGGTGGCTACACCTTC
CDR3aa: CASNEQGAGGYTF

j_gene: TRBJ2-2
v_gene: TRBV6-1
d_gene: .
abundance: few
CDR3nt: TGTGCCAGCTTTCGGTACAGGTCTAGCGGGGAGCTGTTTTTT
CDR3aa: CASFRYRSSGELFF

j_gene: TRBJ2-7
v_gene: TRBV12-3/TRBV12-4
d_gene: .
abundance: few
CDR3nt: TGTGCCAGCAGTCTCAGGGAATTCGGTGAGCAGTACTTC
CDR3aa: CASSLREFGEQYF

j_gene: TRBJ1-2
v_gene: TRBV28
d_gene: .
abundance: few
CDR3nt: TGTGCCACTGGGACGGGGGCTGATGGCTACACCTTC
CDR3aa: CATGTGADGYTF

j_gene: TRBJ1-2
v_gene: TRBV7-2
d_gene: .
abundance: medium-sized
CDR3nt: TGTGCCAGCAGCCCAGGCTTGGGGCTCTATGGCTACACCTTC
CDR3aa: CASSPGLGLYGYTF

j_gene: TRBJ2-3
v_gene: TRBV11-2
d_gene: .
abundance: many
CDR3nt: TGTGCCAGCAGCTCGACGGGACACCACACAGATACGCAGTATTTT
CDR3aa: CASSSTGHHTDTQYF

j_gene: TRBJ1-2
v_gene: TRBV12-3/TRBV12-4
d_gene: TRBD1
abundance: .
CDR3nt: TGTGCCAGCACCCAGGGGGCCCAGGTCTATGGCTACACCTTC
CDR3aa: CASTQGAQVYGYTF

j_gene: TRBJ1-1
v_gene: TRBV29-1
d_gene: .
abundance: .
CDR3nt: TGCAGCGTTGGGGGGGCGCCAATGGATTCGAACACTGAAGCTTTCTTT
CDR3aa: CSVGGAPMDSNTEAFF

j_gene: TRBJ1-2
v_gene: TRBV6-6
d_gene: TRBD1
abundance: few
CDR3nt: TGTGCCAGCAGCCCGGGACAGGGGACGGGCTACACCTTC
CDR3aa: CASSPGQGTGYTF

j_gene: TRBJ2-5
v_gene: TRBV7-9
d_gene: .
abundance: few
CDR3nt: TGTGCCAGCAGGGGACTCCGGGGAGAGACCCAGTACTTC
CDR3aa: CASRGLRGETQYF

j_gene: TRBJ1-1
v_gene: TRBV5-4
d_gene: .
abundance: .
CDR3nt: TGTGCCAGCAGCTTGGCCCGGGCGACTGAAGCTTTCTTT
CDR3aa: CASSLARATEAFF

j_gene: TRBJ2-3
v_gene: TRBV6-2/TRBV6-3
d_gene: .
abundance: few
CDR3nt: TGTGCCAGCAGTTACCCACATTGGGCTAGCACAGATACGCAGTATTTT
CDR3aa: CASSYPHWASTDTQYF

j_gene: TRBJ1-1
v_gene: TRBV18
d_gene: TRBD1
abundance: .
CDR3nt: TGTGCCAGCTCACCTTCCTCCGGGACAGGGGGGAAAGCTTTCTTT
CDR3aa: CASSPSSGTGGKAFF

j_gene: TRBJ2-7
v_gene: TRBV20-1
d_gene: TRBD2
abundance: .
CDR3nt: TGCAGTGCTAGACGATCACCGAAGGGGGAGCGGGGGACCCCCTACGAGCAGTACTTC
CDR3aa: CSARRSPKGERGTPYEQYF

j_gene: TRBJ1-2
v_gene: TRBV15
d_gene: .
abundance: .
CDR3nt: TGTGCCACCAGCGCCCAGTCCCCGACGGTAGGGGGGGGCTACACCTTC
CDR3aa: CATSAQSPTVGGGYTF

j_gene: TRBJ2-7
v_gene: TRBV7-2
d_gene: TRBD2
abundance: .
CDR3nt: TGTGCCAGCAGCGGTGGACTAGCGGGGGGAGGCGAGCAGTACTTC
CDR3aa: CASSGGLAGGGEQYF

j_gene: TRBJ1-5
v_gene: TRBV24-1
d_gene: .
abundance: .
CDR3nt: TGTGCCACCAGCCTGACTTTACAAGGCCGCAATCAGCCCCAGCATTTT
CDR3aa: CATSLTLQGRNQPQHF

j_gene: TRBJ1-5
v_gene: TRBV15
d_gene: TRBD1
abundance: .
CDR3nt: TGTGCCACCAGCAGAGAAGACAGGGTCAATCAGCCCCAGCATTTT
CDR3aa: CATSREDRVNQPQHF

j_gene: TRBJ1-3
v_gene: TRBV12-3/TRBV12-4
d_gene: .
abundance: .
CDR3nt: TGTGCCAGCAGTTTAGCGCCAGCCTCTGGAAACACCATATATTTT
CDR3aa: CASSLAPASGNTIYF

j_gene: TRBJ1-1
v_gene: TRBV7-9
d_gene: .
abundance: few
CDR3nt: TGTGCCAGCAGCTCAGTCGGGAACACTGAAGCTTTCTTT
CDR3aa: CASSSVGNTEAFF

j_gene: TRBJ1-5
v_gene: TRBV6-2/TRBV6-3
d_gene: TRBD1
abundance: few
CDR3nt: TGTGCCAGCAGATATGGACAGGGGCGGCAGCCCCAGCATTTT
CDR3aa: CASRYGQGRQPQHF

j_gene: TRBJ2-3
v_gene: TRBV3-1
d_gene: .
abundance: .
CDR3nt: TGTGCCAGCAGCCAAGTGGCGGGGGCACCCGATACGCAGTATTTT
CDR3aa: CASSQVAGAPDTQYF

j_gene: TRBJ2-5
v_gene: TRBV4-3
d_gene: .
abundance: few
CDR3nt: TGCGCCAGCAGCCAAGATCGGACTACTCAAGGGACCCAGTACTTC
CDR3aa: CASSQDRTTQGTQYF

j_gene: TRBJ1-1
v_gene: TRBV6-2/TRBV6-3
d_gene: .
abundance: .
CDR3nt: TGTGCCAGCAGTAATATGGACGTAGGGGAAAGTGTCGGTGAAGCTTTCTTT
CDR3aa: CASSNMDVGESVGEAFF

j_gene: TRBJ2-7
v_gene: TRBV5-1
d_gene: .
abundance: .
CDR3nt: TGCGCCAGCAGCTTGAGGGCAAACTACGAGCAGTACTTC
CDR3aa: CASSLRANYEQYF

j_gene: TRBJ1-5
v_gene: TRBV6-6
d_gene: .
abundance: .
CDR3nt: TGTGCCAGCAGTTACTCGTCAAATAGCAATCAGCCCCAGCATTTT
CDR3aa: CASSYSSNSNQPQHF

j_gene: TRBJ1-4
v_gene: TRBV29-1
d_gene: TRBD1
abundance: .
CDR3nt: TGCAGCCCCCAGGGGGGTACCAATGAAAAACTGTTTTTT
CDR3aa: CSPQGGTNEKLFF

j_gene: TRBJ1-4
v_gene: TRBV5-1
d_gene: .
abundance: few
CDR3nt: TGCGCCAGCAGCTCCGGGAGGACAACTAATGAAAAACTGTTTTTT
CDR3aa: CASSSGRTTNEKLFF

j_gene: TRBJ2-5
v_gene: TRBV15
d_gene: .
abundance: .
CDR3nt: TGTGCCACCAGCAGAGGGGGTGACGGCGAGACCCAGTACTTC
CDR3aa: CATSRGGDGETQYF

j_gene: TRBJ2-7
v_gene: TRBV12-3/TRBV12-4
d_gene: .
abundance: few
CDR3nt: TGTGCCAGCAGTTTAGCTCGTTACGAGCAGTACTTC
CDR3aa: CASSLARYEQYF

j_gene: TRBJ2-2
v_gene: TRBV7-9
d_gene: .
abundance: .
CDR3nt: TGTGCCAGCAGCTTATCATCAACGAACACCGGGGAGCTGTTTTTT
CDR3aa: CASSLSSTNTGELFF

j_gene: TRBJ1-2
v_gene: TRBV10-3
d_gene: .
abundance: many
CDR3nt: TGTGCCATCAGTGAGTCATTGTGGCAGGGCGGTGGCTACACCTTC
CDR3aa: CAISESLWQGGGYTF

j_gene: TRBJ2-7
v_gene: TRBV9
d_gene: .
abundance: .
CDR3nt: TGTGCCAGCAGCCCAGGGGGGACTCGGCCGAGGGAGCAGTACTTC
CDR3aa: CASSPGGTRPREQYF

j_gene: TRBJ2-1
v_gene: TRBV4-2
d_gene: .
abundance: .
CDR3nt: TGTGCCAGCAGCCCCCTCGGGGAAGAGGTTCACAATGAGCAGTTATTC
CDR3aa: CASSPLGEEVHNEQLF